This is a list of T cell receptor beta chains from one sample in a study of cytomegalovirus exposure and HLA in healthy donors. Method: immunoSEQ multiplex PCR; TCRdb's copy keeps in-frame clones and lacks some. The sample lists around 130,000 clones; approximately 84% were seen once. Sequencing used PBMCs. These receptors all stem from a boy aged 2 to 9 in good health and CMV-seronegative. Each CDR3 is given with its conserved first and last residue. Each record gives: clone size, D gene, V gene, J gene, CDR3 DNA, CDR3 protein. The D gene is left open where the match is weak. Rows may omit the clone size; those that give it use once, few, many or a size class.

clone_size: -; d_call: -; v_call: TRBV7-2; j_call: TRBJ2-5; cdr3_nt: TGTGCCAGCAGCCCTACCGTGAGCGCAATACCCGAACGCCAAGAGACCCAGTACTTC; cdr3_aa: CASSPTVSAIPERQETQYF
clone_size: -; d_call: TRBD2; v_call: TRBV10-2; j_call: TRBJ2-1; cdr3_nt: TGCGCCAGCAGTAAAGCGGGGTACAATGAGCAGTTCTTC; cdr3_aa: CASSKAGYNEQFF
clone_size: -; d_call: TRBD2; v_call: TRBV28; j_call: TRBJ2-1; cdr3_nt: TGTGCCAGCAGTTTACTAGCGGGCAGGACCAATGAGCAGTTCTTC; cdr3_aa: CASSLLAGRTNEQFF
clone_size: -; d_call: -; v_call: TRBV19; j_call: TRBJ2-7; cdr3_nt: TGTGCCAGTAGTTCCCAGGGTCCACCTTTGGAGCAGTACTTC; cdr3_aa: CASSSQGPPLEQYF
clone_size: -; d_call: -; v_call: TRBV10-3; j_call: TRBJ2-4; cdr3_nt: TGTGCCATCAGTGAGCCCCAGCGGCTAGCCAAAAACATTCAGTACTTC; cdr3_aa: CAISEPQRLAKNIQYF
clone_size: -; d_call: -; v_call: TRBV7-8; j_call: TRBJ1-2; cdr3_nt: TGTGCCAGCAGCTCTCTAGGCAGGGGATATCGCGGCTACACCTTC; cdr3_aa: CASSSLGRGYRGYTF
clone_size: -; d_call: TRBD1; v_call: TRBV27; j_call: TRBJ1-5; cdr3_nt: TGTGCCAGCAGTTTGGGGGACAGGTATCAGCCCCAGCATTTT; cdr3_aa: CASSLGDRYQPQHF
clone_size: -; d_call: TRBD1; v_call: TRBV7-2; j_call: TRBJ1-2; cdr3_nt: TGTGCCAGCAGCCCTGAAAGGGACAGGGGTTTCGGTTACACCTTC; cdr3_aa: CASSPERDRGFGYTF
clone_size: few; d_call: TRBD1; v_call: TRBV27; j_call: TRBJ1-5; cdr3_nt: TGTGCCAGCAGGGAGCAGGGGGCCGTTCAGCCCCAGCATTTT; cdr3_aa: CASREQGAVQPQHF
clone_size: -; d_call: -; v_call: TRBV29-1; j_call: TRBJ1-2; cdr3_nt: TGCAGCGTTGAGGGCAGGGCTAACTATGGCTACACCTTC; cdr3_aa: CSVEGRANYGYTF